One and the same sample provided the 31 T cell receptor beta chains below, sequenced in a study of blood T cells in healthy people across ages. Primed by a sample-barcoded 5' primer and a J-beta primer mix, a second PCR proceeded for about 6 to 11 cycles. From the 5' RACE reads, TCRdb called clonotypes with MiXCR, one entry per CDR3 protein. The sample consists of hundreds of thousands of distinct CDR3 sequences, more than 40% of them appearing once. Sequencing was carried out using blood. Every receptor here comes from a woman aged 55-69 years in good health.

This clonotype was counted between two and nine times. The CDR3 is CSGGRTGINEQFF. The DNA for the CDR3 is TGCAGCGGTGGCAGGACAGGAATTAATGAGCAGTTCTTC. The chain joins TRBV29-1 to TRBJ2-1; 7 positions match TRBD1. V dropped 7 bases and J dropped 7; count of bases not matched to a gene: 10. The CDR3 has 13 amino acids. From germline, CDR1 is SQVTM and CDR2 ANQGSEA.

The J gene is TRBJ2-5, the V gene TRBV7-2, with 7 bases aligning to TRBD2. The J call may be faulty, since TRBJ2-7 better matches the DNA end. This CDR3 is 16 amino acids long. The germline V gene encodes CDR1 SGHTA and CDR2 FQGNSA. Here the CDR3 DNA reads TGTGCCAGCAGCTTATCTACGGCTAGCGGTAGCTACGAGCAGTACTTC. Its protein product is CASSLSTASGSYEQYF.

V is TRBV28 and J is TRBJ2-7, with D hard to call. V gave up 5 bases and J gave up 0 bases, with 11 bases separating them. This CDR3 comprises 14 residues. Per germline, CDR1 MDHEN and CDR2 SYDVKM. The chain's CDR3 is CASSQTPGSYEQYF. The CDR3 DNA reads TGTGCCAGCAGTCAGACGCCTGGCTCCTACGAGCAGTACTTC.

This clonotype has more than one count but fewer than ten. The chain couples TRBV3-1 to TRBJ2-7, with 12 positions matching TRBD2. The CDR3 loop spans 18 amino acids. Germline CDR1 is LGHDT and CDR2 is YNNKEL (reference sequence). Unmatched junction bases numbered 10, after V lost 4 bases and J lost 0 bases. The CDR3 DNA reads TGTGCCAGCAGCCGCAAGTTGACTAGCGGGAGCGACTCCTACGAGCAGTACTTC. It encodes CASSRKLTSGSDSYEQYF.

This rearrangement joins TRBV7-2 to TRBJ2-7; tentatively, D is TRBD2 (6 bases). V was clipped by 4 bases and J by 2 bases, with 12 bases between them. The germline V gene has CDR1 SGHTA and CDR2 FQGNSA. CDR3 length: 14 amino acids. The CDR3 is CASSSNSGPYEQYF. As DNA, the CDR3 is TGTGCCAGCAGCTCCAATAGCGGACCCTACGAGCAGTACTTC.

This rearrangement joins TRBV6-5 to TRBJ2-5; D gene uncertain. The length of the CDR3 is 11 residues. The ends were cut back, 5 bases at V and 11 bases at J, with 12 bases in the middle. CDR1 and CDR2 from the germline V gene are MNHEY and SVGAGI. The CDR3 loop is CASSRQNEQYF. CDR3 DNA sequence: TGTGCCAGCAGTCGTCAAAATGAGCAGTACTTC.

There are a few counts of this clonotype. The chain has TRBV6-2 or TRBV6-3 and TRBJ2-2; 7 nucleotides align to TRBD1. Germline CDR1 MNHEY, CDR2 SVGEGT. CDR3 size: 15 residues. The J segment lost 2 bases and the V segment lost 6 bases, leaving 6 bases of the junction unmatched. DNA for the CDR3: TGTGCCAGCAGAACCGGGACAGCAAACACCGGGGAGCTGTTTTTT. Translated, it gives CASRTGTANTGELFF.

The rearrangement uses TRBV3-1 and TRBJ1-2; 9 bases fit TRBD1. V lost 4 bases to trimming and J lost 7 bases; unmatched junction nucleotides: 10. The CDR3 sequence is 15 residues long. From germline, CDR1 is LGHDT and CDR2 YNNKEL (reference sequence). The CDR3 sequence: CASSPTGTGLAGYTF. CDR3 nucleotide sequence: TGTGCCAGCAGCCCAACAGGGACAGGGTTAGCTGGCTACACCTTC.

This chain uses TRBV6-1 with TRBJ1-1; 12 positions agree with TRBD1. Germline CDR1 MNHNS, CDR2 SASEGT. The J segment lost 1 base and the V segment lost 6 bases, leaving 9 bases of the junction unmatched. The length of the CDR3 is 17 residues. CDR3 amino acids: CASRKGQGALPNTEAFF. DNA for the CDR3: TGTGCCAGCAGGAAGGGACAGGGGGCTCTCCCGAACACTGAAGCTTTCTTT.

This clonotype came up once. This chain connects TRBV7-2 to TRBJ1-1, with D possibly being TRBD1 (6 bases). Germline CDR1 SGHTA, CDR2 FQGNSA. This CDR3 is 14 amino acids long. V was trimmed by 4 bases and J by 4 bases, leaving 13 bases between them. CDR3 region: CASSSSVRGTEAFF. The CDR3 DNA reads TGTGCCAGCAGCTCCTCGGTCAGGGGCACTGAAGCTTTCTTT.

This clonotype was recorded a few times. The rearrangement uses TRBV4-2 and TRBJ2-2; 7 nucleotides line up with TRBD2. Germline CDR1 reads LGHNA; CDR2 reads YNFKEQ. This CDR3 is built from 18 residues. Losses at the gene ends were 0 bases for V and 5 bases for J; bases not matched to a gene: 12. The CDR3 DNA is TGTGCCAGCAGCCAAGATCCGGACGCGGGAGATGGGACCGGGGAGCTGTTTTTT. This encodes CASSQDPDAGDGTGELFF.

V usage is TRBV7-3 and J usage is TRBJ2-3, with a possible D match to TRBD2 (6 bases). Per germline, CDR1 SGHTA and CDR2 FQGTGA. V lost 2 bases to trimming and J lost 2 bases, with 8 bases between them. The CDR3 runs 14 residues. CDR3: CASSLRDFTDTQYF. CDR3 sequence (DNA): TGTGCCAGCAGCTTACGGGACTTCACAGATACGCAGTATTTT.

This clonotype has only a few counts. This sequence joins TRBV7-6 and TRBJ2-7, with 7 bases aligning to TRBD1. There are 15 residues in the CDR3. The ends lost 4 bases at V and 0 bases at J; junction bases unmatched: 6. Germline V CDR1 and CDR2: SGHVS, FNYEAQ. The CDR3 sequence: CASSSTGDFSYEQYF. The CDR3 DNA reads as TGTGCCAGCAGCTCTACAGGGGATTTCTCCTACGAGCAGTACTTC.

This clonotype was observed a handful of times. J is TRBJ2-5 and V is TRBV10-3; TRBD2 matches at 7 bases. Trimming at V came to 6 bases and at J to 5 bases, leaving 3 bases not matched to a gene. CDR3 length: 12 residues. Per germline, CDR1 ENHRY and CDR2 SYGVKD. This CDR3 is CAIRGDYETQYF. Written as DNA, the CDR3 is TGTGCCATCAGGGGGGACTACGAGACCCAGTACTTC.

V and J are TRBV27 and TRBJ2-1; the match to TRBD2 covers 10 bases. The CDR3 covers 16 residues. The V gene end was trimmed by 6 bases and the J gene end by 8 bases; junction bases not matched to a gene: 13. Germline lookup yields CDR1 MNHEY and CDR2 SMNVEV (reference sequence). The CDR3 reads CASRTPSGSLLHEQFF. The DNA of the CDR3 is TGTGCCAGCAGGACCCCTAGCGGGAGTCTCCTCCATGAGCAGTTCTTC.

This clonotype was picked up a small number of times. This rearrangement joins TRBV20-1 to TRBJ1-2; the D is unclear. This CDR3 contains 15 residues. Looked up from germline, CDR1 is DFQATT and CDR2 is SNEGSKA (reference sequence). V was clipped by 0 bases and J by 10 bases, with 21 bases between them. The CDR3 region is CSARDRFGFQETYTF. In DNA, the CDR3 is TGCAGTGCTAGAGATCGATTCGGGTTCCAGGAAACCTACACCTTC.

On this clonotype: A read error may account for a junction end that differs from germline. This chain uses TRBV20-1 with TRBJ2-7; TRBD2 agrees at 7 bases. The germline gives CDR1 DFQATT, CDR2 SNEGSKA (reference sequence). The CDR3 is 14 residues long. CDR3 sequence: CSATPGGRPYEQHF. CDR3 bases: TGCAGTGCTACGCCTGGCGGGAGACCGTACGAGCAGCACTTC.

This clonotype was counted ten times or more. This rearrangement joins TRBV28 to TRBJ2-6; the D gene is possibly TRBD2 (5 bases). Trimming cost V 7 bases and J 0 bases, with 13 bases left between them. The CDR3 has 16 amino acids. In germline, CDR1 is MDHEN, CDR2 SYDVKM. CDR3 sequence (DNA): TGTGCCAGCATCCCTACCGGGGTCTCTGGGGCCAACGTCCTGACTTTC. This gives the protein CASIPTGVSGANVLTF.

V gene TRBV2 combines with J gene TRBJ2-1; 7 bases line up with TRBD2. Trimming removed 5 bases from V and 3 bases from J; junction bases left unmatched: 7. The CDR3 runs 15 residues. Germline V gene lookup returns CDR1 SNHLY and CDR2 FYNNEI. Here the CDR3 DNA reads TGTGCCAGCAGTTCACTAGCGCGACACTACAATGAGCAGTTCTTC. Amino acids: CASSSLARHYNEQFF.

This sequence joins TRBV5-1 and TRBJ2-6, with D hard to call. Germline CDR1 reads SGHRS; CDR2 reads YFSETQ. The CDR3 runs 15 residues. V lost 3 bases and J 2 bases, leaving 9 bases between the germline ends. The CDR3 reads CASSWTETGANVLTF. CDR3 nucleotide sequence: TGCGCCAGCAGCTGGACCGAGACTGGGGCCAACGTCCTGACTTTC.

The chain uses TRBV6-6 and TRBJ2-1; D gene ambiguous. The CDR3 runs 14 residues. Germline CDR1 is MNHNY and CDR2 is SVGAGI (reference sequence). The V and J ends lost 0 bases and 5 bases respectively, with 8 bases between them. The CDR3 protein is CASSYSAGNNEQFF. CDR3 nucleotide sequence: TGTGCCAGCAGTTACTCGGCAGGAAACAATGAGCAGTTCTTC.

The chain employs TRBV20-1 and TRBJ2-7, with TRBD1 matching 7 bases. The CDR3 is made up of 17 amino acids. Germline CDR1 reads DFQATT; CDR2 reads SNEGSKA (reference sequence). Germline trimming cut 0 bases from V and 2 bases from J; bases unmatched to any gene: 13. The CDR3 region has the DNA TGCAGTGCTAGAGAGTTTTTTTTAGGACAGGTTACCTACGAGCAGTACTTC. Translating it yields CSAREFFLGQVTYEQYF.

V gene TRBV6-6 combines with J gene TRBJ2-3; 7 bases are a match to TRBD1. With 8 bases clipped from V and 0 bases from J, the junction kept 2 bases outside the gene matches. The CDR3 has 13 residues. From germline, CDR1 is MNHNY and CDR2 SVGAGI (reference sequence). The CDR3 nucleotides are TGTGCCAGCCGGGACAGAAGCACAGATACGCAGTATTTT. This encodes CASRDRSTDTQYF.

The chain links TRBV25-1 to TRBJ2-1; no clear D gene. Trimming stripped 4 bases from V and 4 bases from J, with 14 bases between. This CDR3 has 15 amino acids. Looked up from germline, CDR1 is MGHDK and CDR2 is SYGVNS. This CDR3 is CASSVGEILYNEQFF. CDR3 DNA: TGTGCCAGCAGTGTAGGAGAGATACTTTACAATGAGCAGTTCTTC. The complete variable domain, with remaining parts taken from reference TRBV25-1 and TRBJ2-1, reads EADIYQTPRYLVIGTGKKITLECSQTMGHDKMYWYQQDPGMELHLIHYSYGVNSTEKGDLSSESTVSRIRTEHFPLTLESARPSHTSQYLCASSVGEILYNEQFFGPGTRLTVL.

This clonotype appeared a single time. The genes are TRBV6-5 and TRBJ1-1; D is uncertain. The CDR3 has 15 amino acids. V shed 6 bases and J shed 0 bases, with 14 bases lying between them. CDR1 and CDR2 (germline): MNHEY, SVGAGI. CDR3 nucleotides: TGTGCCAGCAGACGCGGGCGCAACATGAACACTGAAGCTTTCTTT. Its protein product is CASRRGRNMNTEAFF.

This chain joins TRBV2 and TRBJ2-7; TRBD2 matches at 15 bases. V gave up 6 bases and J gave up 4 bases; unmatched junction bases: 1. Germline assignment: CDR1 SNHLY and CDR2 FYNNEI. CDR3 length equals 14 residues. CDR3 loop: CASRGTSGRYEQYF. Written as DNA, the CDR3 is TGTGCCAGCAGAGGGACTAGCGGGAGGTACGAGCAGTACTTC. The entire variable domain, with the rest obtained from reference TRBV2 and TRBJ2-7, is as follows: EPEVTQTPSHQVTQMGQEVILRCVPISNHLYFYWYRQILGQKVEFLVSFYNNEISEKSEIFDDQFSVERPDGSNFTLKIRSTKLEDSAMYFCASRGTSGRYEQYFGPGTRLTVT.

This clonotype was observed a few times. The CDR3 spells CSARDRAGPSYEQYF. The CDR3 DNA is TGCAGTGCTAGAGATAGAGCGGGGCCCTCCTACGAGCAGTACTTC. This chain links TRBV20-1 with TRBJ2-7, with 7 bases fitting TRBD2. There are 15 residues in the CDR3. The junction had 5 bases not matched to a gene; V was cut back by 0 bases and J by 0 bases. CDR1 and CDR2 from the germline V gene are DFQATT and SNEGSKA (reference sequence).

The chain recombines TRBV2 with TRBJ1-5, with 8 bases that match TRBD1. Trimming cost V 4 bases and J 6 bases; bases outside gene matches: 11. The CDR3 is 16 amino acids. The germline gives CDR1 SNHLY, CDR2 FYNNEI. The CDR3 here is CASSVLGTGVGQPQHF. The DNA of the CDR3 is TGTGCCAGCAGTGTACTCGGGACAGGCGTGGGTCAGCCCCAGCATTTT.

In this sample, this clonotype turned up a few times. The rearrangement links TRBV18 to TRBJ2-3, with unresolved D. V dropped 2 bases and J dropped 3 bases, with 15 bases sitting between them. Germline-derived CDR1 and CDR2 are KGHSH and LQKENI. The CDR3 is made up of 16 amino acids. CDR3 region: CASSPSDAGQTDTQYF. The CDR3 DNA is TGTGCCAGCTCACCATCGGACGCCGGCCAGACAGATACGCAGTATTTT.

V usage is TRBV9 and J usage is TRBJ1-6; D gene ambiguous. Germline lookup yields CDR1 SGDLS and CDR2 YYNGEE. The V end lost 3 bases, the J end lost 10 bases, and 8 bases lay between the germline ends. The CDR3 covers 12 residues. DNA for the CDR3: TGTGCCAGCAGCGCTTATGCATCACCCCTCCACTTT. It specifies CASSAYASPLHF.

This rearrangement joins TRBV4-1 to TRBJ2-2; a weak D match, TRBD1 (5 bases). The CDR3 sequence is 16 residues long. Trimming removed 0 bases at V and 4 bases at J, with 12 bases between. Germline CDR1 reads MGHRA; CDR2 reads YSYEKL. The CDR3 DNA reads TGCGCCAGCAGCCAAGATAGTACAGGACGCACCGGGGAGCTGTTTTTT. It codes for CASSQDSTGRTGELFF.